A single sample is the source of the 10 T cell receptor beta chains below, sequenced in a study of glioma-infiltrating T cells after dendritic cell vaccination. The table came from immunoSEQ multiplex PCR; TCRdb's copy has only in-frame clones and leaves some out. The sample yields more than 85,000 clones, over 75% seen once. The sequencing here drew on blood, taken before dendritic cell vaccination. These receptors all come from a human donor with glioblastoma.

The chain recombines TRBV6-1 with TRBJ2-7; weak D call: TRBD1 (5 bases). Between the trimmed V and J ends, which lost 4 bases and 4 bases, there was a span of 11 bases. The CDR3 has 13 residues. In germline, CDR1 is MNHNS, CDR2 SASEGT. The CDR3 nucleotides read TGTGCCAGCAGTGCCGACAGAGTGTACGAGCAGTACTTC. Translation: CASSADRVYEQYF.

V gene TRBV5-1 combines with J gene TRBJ1-2; 10 bases align to TRBD1. With 2 bases clipped from V and 6 bases from J, the junction kept 4 bases outside the gene matches. CDR3 length: 14 residues. Germline V gives CDR1 SGHRS, CDR2 YFSETQ. The CDR3 is CASSLRTGGDGYTF. CDR3 DNA: TGCGCCAGCAGCTTACGGACAGGGGGGGATGGCTACACCTTC.

This clone was picked up a small number of times. The V call is TRBV10-3, the J call TRBJ1-5, with 7 positions matching TRBD1. Germline CDR1 and CDR2: ENHRY and SYGVKD. J lost 4 bases, V lost 8 bases, and 11 bases had no gene match. The CDR3 is 15 amino acids. CDR3 amino acids: CAIQPSTGPNQPQHF. The CDR3 DNA is TGTGCCATCCAACCCTCGACAGGGCCGAATCAGCCCCAGCATTTT.

This clone was picked up one time. The rearrangement joins TRBV4-2 to TRBJ1-3; D unresolved. The CDR3 has 15 residues. V shed 2 bases and J shed 2 bases, with 10 bases lying between them. Germline V gene data show CDR1 as LGHNA and CDR2 as YNFKEQ. CDR3 DNA: TGTGCCAGCAGCCAACTTCTTCCCGCTGGAAACACCATATATTTT. Its protein product is CASSQLLPAGNTIYF.

The rearrangement joins TRBV25-1 to TRBJ2-7; 10 positions agree with TRBD2. Trimming removed 4 bases from V and 4 bases from J; junction bases left unmatched: 16. CDR1 MGHDK and CDR2 SYGVNS come from the germline V gene. The CDR3 is 18 amino acids. CDR3 DNA: TGTGCCAGCAGTGCCCTAGCGGGAGCCGTTTCTGATACATACGAGCAGTACTTC. Protein sequence: CASSALAGAVSDTYEQYF.

This chain uses TRBV2 with TRBJ1-2, with TRBD1 matching over 7 bases. The trim removed 8 bases at V and 8 bases at J, leaving 5 bases unmatched. The CDR3 has 11 amino acids. Germline V gene data show CDR1 as SNHLY and CDR2 as FYNNEI. DNA for the CDR3: TGTGCCAGCCGACAGGGTGGGGGCTACACCTTC. It is translated as CASRQGGGYTF.

The CDR3 nucleotides read TGTGCCAGCTCACCCTACCCGACAGGGGCTAGCTACGAGCAGTACTTC. This codes for CASSPYPTGASYEQYF. The chain combines TRBV18 with TRBJ2-7; TRBD1 aligns across 8 bases. Trimming took 3 bases from V and 3 from J; bases not matched to a gene: 10. The CDR3 is made up of 16 amino acids. Germline lookup yields CDR1 KGHSH and CDR2 LQKENI.

The chain recombines TRBV21-1 with TRBJ2-3; the table gives TRBD2 as D, unverified against the DNA. TRBV21-1 is given as a pseudogene. This CDR3 comprises 17 residues. The CDR3 DNA is TGTGCCAGCAGCAAAGCAAGGACTAGCGTCCCACCGAATACGCAGTATTTT. Protein: CASSKARTSVPPNTQYF.

The gene calls are TRBV6-6 and TRBJ1-6; the D is unclear. V was cut by 8 bases and J by 6 bases, with 17 bases left in between. Germline V CDR1 and CDR2: MNHNY, SVGAGI (reference sequence). The CDR3 extends over 15 amino acids. CDR3 sequence: CASLEGSHSNSPLHF. In nucleotides, the CDR3 is TGTGCCAGCCTAGAGGGTTCCCATAGTAATTCACCCCTCCACTTT.

This clone was detected only a few times. V and J are TRBV2 and TRBJ1-2; D possibly corresponds to TRBD1 (6 bases). The CDR3 is 13 amino acids. The V gene's germline CDR1 is SNHLY and CDR2 FYNNEI. V was cut by 6 bases and J by 6 bases, with 14 bases left in between. The CDR3: CASRGQPGDGYTF. Written as DNA, the CDR3 is TGTGCCAGCAGGGGTCAACCAGGGGATGGCTACACCTTC.